The following is a TCR beta chain sequence with its context. The antigen it recognizes is unknown. No base-level quality is on record; no much larger clone is a single base apart. The sample originates from a study of shared clonotypes between healthy human individuals (dated by TCRdb to about 2020). With respect to the entire study: A couple of women and three men aged 18 to 49 years were included in the cohort. For each donor, CD4 naive and CD4 memory were each given three plates, CD8 naive was given two plates, and CD8 memory was given one plate. To estimate repertoire size and how much clonotype sharing occurs between individuals, the study deeply sequenced the blood TCR repertoires of about five healthy adults. Libraries were prepared and TCR repertoires were sequenced by different laboratories using diverse techniques, in order to increase sequencing depth and limit assay-specific biases. Between about 0.8 and 9.5 billion PBMCs per donor were obtained by leukapheresis. The investigation overall reported the following: Estimated clonotype richness was generally larger for naive than for memory subsets. Compared with non-shared clonotypes, clonotypes shared by all four sorted-subset donors had higher generation probabilities. Incomplete sequencing was indicated by rarefaction of sorted-subset datasets, despite the large sequencing depth. Because the study included only a small number of donors, the genetic and exposure-history diversity represented was limited. Only blood was sampled, and tissue TCR repertoires likely differ from those in blood. Pairwise subsampling led to the expectation that sequencing depth would affect the degree of clonotype sharing among donors. Sharing across four donors was observed for about 4.8% of naive CD4, over 3% of naive CD8, 2% to 2.5% of memory CD4, and around 0.4% of memory CD8 clonotypes.

Looking up the germline V gene (reference sequence) yields CDR1 MNHEY and CDR2 SMNVEV. From cysteine to phenylalanine, the CDR3 is 14 amino acids long. The entry retains the CDR3 DNA only, 42 bases that are in frame from base 1. V is clipped by 2 bases and J by 2 bases, and the sequence between their germline boundaries is 10 bases long. CD8 naive samples consisted of CD45RO-negative cells that were positively selected for CCR7, yielding a CD45RA+CCR7+ population without TemRA cells. The donors were healthy, HIV-negative adults who had no recently reported acute infections or vaccinations. Only Caucasian adults living in Nashville, Tennessee, USA were represented among the donors. Blood was collected by leukapheresis, and PBMCs were isolated by Ficoll-Histopaque density gradient centrifugation and then cryopreserved in liquid nitrogen vapor phase. Analytical flow cytometry was used to check the purity and quantity of each magnetically sorted T cell population. From each sorted fraction, genomic DNA was isolated and quantified by UV absorbance on a Nanodrop 2000c.

TCR CDR3 regions were amplified from genomic DNA by multiplex PCR using the deep immunoSEQ assay. For each cell subset, the extracted genomic DNA was distributed evenly across all wells of several immunoSEQ 96-well plates, and each plate served as one replicate. For sorted subsets, roughly 0.2 ug genomic DNA, equal to about 30,000 T cell genomes, was loaded into each replicate PCR. Purified libraries were quantified with a Qubit 3.0 fluorometer, sized on a Bioanalyzer 2100, and re-quantified with the KAPA Library Quantification kit. Every immunoSEQ 96-well plate was sequenced on a dedicated single-read 150-cycle Illumina NextSeq 550 flow cell. Regarding the original processing steps: The immunoSEQ output contained only junctional sequences without quality scores, so filtering could not match that applied to full-length reads. To assign V/J genes and CDR3, sequences were annotated against IMGT germline references using PyIR, a Python wrapper for IgBLAST v1.9. Reads were removed for weak V/J assignments (E-value above 1e-6), missing CDR3, stop codons, out-of-frame junctions, or ambiguous translated residues. V3J clonotypes were defined as sequences sharing the same inferred V gene, J gene, and CDR3 amino acid sequence. Percentage overlap between repertoires was calculated by dividing the number of shared unique clonotypes by the size of the smaller repertoire. Three approaches were used to assess repertoire richness: RTK rarefaction, the Chao1 estimator, and Recon v2.1 estimates of unobserved clonotypes. For all TCRbeta clonotypes obtained by the gDNA method from a few donors, generation probabilities were computed with OLGA. TCRdb limited this immuneACCESS table to in-frame rearrangements with V and J called. A share of clones is missing; checked studies link under half to unresolved V genes, and the rest is unexplained. D and trimming come from the DNA, and the V and J calls and clone size come from that table. The sample table records more than 550,000 clones; about 92% of these occur just once. The top ten constitute approximately 25% of the sample.

The specimen sequenced was naive CD8+ T cells sorted from blood. The cell subset or site label for this specimen denotes: CD45RA+CCR7+. The sequence was collected from a man younger than 40 in good health. The chain couples TRBV27 to TRBJ2-7, with a tentative D gene TRBD1 over 6 matching bases. The DNA sequence is TGTGCCAGCAGTTTACAGGGGTCCCCCTACGAGCAGTACTTC. It translates as CASSLQGSPYEQYF.